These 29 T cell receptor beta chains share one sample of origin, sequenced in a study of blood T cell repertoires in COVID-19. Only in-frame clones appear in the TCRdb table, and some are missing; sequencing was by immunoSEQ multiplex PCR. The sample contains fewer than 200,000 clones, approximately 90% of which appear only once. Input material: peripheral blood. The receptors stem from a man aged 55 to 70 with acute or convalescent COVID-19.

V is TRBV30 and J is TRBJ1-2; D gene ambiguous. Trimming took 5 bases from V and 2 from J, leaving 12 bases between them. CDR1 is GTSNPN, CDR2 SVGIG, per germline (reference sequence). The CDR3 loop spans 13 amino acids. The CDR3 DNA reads TGTGCCTGGCACAGTTCTTTCAACTATGGCTACACCTTC. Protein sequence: CAWHSSFNYGYTF.

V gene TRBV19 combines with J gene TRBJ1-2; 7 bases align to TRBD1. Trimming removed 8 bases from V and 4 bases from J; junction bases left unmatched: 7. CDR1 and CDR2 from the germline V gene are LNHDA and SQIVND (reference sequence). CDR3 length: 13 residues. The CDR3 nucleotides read TGTGCCAGTGGGGGGACAGTTGGCTATGGCTACACCTTC. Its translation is CASGGTVGYGYTF.

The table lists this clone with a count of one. CDR3 loop: CASSLGLAGAQTQYF. Here the CDR3 DNA reads TGTGCCAGCAGCTTGGGCCTAGCGGGTGCCCAGACCCAGTACTTC. V and J are TRBV7-2 and TRBJ2-5, with TRBD2 matching over 8 bases. CDR3 length: 15 amino acids. J lost 6 bases, V lost 3 bases, and 9 bases had no gene match. Per germline, CDR1 SGHTA and CDR2 FQGNSA.

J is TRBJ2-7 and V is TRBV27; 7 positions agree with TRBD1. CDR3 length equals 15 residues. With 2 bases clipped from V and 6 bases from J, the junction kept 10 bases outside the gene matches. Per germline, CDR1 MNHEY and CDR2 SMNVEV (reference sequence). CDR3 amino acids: CASSLISAGGAEQYV. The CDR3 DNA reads TGTGCCAGCAGTTTAATTTCGGCAGGGGGAGCCGAGCAGTACGTC.

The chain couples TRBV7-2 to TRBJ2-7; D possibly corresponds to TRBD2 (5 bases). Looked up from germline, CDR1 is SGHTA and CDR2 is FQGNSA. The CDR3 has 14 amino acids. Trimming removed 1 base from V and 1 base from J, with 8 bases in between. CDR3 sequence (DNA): TGTGCCAGCAGCTTAGGAGGGCAATCCTACGAGCAGTACGTC. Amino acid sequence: CASSLGGQSYEQYV.

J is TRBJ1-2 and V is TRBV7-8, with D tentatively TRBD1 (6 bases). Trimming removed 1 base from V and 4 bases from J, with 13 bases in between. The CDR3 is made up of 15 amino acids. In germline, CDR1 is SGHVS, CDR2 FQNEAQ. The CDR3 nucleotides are TGTGCCAGCAGCTTAGTCCCGGCAGGGGCCTATGGCTACACCTTC. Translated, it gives CASSLVPAGAYGYTF.

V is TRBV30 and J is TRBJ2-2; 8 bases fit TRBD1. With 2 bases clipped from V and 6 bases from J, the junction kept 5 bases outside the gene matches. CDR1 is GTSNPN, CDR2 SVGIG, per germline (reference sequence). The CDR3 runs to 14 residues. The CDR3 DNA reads TGTGCCTGGAGTCGACTGACAGGGGCCGGGGAGCTGTTTTTT. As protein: CAWSRLTGAGELFF.

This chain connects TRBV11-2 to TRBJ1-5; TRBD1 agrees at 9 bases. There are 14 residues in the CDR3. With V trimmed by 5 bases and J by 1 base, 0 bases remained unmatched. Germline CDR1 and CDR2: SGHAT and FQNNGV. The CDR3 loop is CASSGTGSNQPQHF. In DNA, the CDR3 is TGTGCCAGCAGCGGGACAGGGAGCAATCAGCCCCAGCATTTT.

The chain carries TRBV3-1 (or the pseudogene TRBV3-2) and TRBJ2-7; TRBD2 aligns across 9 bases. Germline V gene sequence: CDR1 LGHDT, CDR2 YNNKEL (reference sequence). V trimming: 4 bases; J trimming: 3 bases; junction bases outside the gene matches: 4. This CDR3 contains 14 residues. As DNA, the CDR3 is TGTGCCAGCAGCCTTAGCGGGAGACTCTACGAGCAGTACTTC. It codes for CASSLSGRLYEQYF.

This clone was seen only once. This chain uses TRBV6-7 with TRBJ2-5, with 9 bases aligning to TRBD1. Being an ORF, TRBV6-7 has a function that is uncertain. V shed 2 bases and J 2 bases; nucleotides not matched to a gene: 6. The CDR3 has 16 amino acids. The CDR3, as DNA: TGTGCCAGCAGTTACGCCCCGGACAGGGGTCAAGAGACCCAGTACTTC. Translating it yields CASSYAPDRGQETQYF.

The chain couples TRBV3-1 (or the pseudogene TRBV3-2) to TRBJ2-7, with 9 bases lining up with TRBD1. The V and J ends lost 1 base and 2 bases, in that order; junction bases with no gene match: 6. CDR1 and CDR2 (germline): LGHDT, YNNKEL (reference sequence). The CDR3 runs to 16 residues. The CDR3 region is CASSQGGQGMPYEQYV. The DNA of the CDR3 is TGTGCCAGCAGCCAAGGGGGACAGGGAATGCCCTACGAGCAGTACGTC.

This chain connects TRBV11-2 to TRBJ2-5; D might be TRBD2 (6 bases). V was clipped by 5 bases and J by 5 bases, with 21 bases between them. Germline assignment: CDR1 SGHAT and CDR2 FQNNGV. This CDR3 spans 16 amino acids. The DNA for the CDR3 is TGTGCCAGCAGCCCAAGCGCGGGGCAACCTGTGGAGACCCAGTACTTC. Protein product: CASSPSAGQPVETQYF. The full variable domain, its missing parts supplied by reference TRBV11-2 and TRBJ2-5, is EAGVAQSPRYKIIEKRQSVAFWCNPISGHATLYWYQQILGQGPKLLIQFQNNGVVDDSQLPKDRFSAERLKGVDSTLKIQPAKLEDSAVYLCASSPSAGQPVETQYFGPGTRLLVL.

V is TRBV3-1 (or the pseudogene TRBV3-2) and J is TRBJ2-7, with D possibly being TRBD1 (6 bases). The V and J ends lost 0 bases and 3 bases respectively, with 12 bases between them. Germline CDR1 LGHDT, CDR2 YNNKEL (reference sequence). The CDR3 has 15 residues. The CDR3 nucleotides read TGTGCCAGCAGCCAAGAACAGGGTTGGAACTACGAGCAGTACTTC. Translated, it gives CASSQEQGWNYEQYF.

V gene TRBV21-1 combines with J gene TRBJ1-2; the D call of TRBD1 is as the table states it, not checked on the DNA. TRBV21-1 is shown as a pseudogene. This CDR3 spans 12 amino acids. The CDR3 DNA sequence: TGTGCCAGCGGAGGACAGGGCTATGGCTACACCTTC. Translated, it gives CASGGQGYGYTF.

The CDR3 protein is CASRPISTGTEAFF. CDR3 bases: TGTGCCAGCAGACCCATTTCGACGGGGACTGAAGCTTTCTTT. The chain joins TRBV6-5 to TRBJ1-1, with D unclear. Trimming pared 6 bases from V and 5 bases from J, leaving 16 bases between. Looked up from germline, CDR1 is MNHEY and CDR2 is SVGAGI. The CDR3 runs 14 residues.

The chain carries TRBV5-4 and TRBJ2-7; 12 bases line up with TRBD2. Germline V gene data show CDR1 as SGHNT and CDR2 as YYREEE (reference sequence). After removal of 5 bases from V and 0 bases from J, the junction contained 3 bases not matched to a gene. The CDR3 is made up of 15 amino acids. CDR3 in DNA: TGTGCCAGCAGTTCGACTAGCGGGAGCTCCTACGAGCAGTACTTC. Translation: CASSSTSGSSYEQYF.

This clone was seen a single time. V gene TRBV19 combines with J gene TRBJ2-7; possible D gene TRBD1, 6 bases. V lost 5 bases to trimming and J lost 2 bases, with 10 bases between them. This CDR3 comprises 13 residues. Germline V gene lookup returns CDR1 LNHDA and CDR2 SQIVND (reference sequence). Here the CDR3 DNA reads TGTGCCAGTAGTTTTCCAGGGGCCTACGAGCAGTACTTC. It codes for CASSFPGAYEQYF.

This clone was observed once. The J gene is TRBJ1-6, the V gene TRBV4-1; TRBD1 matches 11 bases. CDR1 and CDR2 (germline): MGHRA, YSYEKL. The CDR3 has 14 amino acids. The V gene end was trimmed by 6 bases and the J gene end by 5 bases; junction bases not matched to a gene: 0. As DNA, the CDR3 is TGCGCCAGCAGGGACAGGGGGCATAATTCACCCCTCCACTTT. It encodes CASRDRGHNSPLHF.

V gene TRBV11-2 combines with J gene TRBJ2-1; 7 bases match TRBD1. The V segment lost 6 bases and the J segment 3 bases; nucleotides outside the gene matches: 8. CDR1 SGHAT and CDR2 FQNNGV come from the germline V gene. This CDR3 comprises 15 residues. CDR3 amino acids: CASSIDRAFYNEQFF. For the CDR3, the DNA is TGTGCCAGCAGTATTGACAGGGCCTTCTACAATGAGCAGTTCTTC.

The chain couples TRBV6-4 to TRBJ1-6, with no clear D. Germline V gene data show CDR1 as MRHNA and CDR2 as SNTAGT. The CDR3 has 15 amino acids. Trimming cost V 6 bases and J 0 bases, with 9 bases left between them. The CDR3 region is CASREWASYNSPLHF. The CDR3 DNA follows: TGTGCCAGCAGGGAATGGGCCTCCTATAATTCACCCCTCCACTTT.

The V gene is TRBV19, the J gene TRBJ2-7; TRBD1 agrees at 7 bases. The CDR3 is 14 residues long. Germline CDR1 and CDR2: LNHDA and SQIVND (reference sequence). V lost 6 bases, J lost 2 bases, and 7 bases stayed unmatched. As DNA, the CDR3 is TGTGCCAGTAGCCTGAACAGGGGAACCTACGAGCAGTACTTC. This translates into CASSLNRGTYEQYF. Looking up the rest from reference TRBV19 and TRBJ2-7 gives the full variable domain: DGGITQSPKYLFRKEGQNVTLSCEQNLNHDAMYWYRQDPGQGLRLIYYSQIVNDFQKGDIAEGYSVSREKKESFPLTVTSAQKNPTAFYLCASSLNRGTYEQYFGPGTRLTVT.

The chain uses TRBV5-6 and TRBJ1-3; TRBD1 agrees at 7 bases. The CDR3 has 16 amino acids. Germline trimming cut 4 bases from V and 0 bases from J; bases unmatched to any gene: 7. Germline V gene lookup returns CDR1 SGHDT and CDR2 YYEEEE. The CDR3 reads CASSIGTVISGNTIYF. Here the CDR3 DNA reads TGTGCCAGCAGCATCGGGACAGTGATCTCTGGAAACACCATATATTTT.

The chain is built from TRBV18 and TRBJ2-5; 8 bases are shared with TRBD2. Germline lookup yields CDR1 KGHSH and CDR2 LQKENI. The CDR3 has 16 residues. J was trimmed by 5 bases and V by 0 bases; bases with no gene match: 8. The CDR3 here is CASSPPVGRAGETQYF. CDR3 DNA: TGTGCCAGCTCACCACCGGTCGGGAGGGCCGGGGAGACCCAGTACTTC.

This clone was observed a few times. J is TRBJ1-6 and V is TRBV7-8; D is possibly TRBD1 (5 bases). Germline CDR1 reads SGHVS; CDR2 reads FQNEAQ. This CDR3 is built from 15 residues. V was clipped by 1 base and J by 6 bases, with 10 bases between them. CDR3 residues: CASSLGSGINSPLHF. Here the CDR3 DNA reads TGTGCCAGCAGCTTAGGGTCAGGGATTAATTCACCCCTCCACTTT.

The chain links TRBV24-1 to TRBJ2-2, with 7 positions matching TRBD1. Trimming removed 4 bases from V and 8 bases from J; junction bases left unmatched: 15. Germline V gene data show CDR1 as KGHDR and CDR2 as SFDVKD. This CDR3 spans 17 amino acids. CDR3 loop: CATSDPPRGGGLGELFF. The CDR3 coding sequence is TGTGCCACCAGTGACCCCCCCCGAGGGGGCGGGTTGGGGGAGCTGTTTTTT.

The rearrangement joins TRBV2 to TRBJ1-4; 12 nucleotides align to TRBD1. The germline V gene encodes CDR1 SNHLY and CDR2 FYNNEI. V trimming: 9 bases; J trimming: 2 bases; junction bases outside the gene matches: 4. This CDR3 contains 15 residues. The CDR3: CARGTGGSTNEKLFF. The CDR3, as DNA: TGTGCCAGAGGGACAGGGGGCAGTACTAATGAAAAACTGTTTTTT.

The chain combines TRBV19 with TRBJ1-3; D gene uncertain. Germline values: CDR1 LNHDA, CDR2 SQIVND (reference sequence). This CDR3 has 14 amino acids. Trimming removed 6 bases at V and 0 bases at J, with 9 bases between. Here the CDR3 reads CASRRDYSGNTIYF. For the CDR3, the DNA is TGTGCCAGTAGGAGAGATTACTCTGGAAACACCATATATTTT.

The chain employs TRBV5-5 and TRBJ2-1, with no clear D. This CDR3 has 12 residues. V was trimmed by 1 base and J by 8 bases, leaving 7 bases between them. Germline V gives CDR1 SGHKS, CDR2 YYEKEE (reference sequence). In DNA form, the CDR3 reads TGTGCCAGCAGCTTGCTAGTCCATGAGCAGTTCTTC. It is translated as CASSLLVHEQFF.

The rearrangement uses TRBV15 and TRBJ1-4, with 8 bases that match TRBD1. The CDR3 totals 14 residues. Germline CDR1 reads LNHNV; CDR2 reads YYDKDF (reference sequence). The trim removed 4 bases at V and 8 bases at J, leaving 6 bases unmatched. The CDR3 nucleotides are TGTGCCACCAGCACTGCAGGGGGCCGGGAAAAACTGTTTTTT. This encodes CATSTAGGREKLFF. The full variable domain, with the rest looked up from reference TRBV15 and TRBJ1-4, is DAMVIQNPRYQVTQFGKPVTLSCSQTLNHNVMYWYQQKSSQAPKLLFHYYDKDFNNEADTPDNFQSRRPNTSFCFLDIRSPGLGDTAMYLCATSTAGGREKLFFGSGTQLSVL.